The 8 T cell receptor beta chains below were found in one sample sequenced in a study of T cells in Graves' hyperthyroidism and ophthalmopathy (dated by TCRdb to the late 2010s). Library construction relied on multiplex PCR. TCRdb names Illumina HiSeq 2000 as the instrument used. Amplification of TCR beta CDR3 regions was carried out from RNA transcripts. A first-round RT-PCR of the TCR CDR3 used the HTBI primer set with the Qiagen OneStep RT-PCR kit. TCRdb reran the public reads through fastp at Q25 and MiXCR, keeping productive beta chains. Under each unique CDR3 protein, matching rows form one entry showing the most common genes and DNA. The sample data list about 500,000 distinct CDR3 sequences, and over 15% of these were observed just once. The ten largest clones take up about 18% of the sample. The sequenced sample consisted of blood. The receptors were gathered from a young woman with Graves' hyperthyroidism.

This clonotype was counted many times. The CDR3 here is CASATGGGLGETQYF. The CDR3 DNA reads as TGTGCCAGCGCGACAGGGGGGGGATTGGGGGAGACCCAGTACTTC. The chain combines TRBV28 with TRBJ2-5; 9 bases map to TRBD1. In germline, CDR1 is MDHEN, CDR2 SYDVKM. The CDR3 length is 15 residues. V lost 8 bases, J lost 5 bases, and 12 bases stayed unmatched.

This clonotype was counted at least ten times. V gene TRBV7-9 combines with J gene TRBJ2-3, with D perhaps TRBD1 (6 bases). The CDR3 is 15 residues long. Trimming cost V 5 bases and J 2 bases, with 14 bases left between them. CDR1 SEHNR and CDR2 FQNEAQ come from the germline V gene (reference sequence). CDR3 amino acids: CASSRRGPNTDTQYF. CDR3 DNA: TGTGCCAGCAGCCGCAGGGGACCCAACACAGATACGCAGTATTTT.

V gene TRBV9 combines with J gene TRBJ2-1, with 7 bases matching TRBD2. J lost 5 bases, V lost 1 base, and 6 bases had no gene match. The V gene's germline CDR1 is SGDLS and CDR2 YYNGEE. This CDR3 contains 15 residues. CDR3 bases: TGTGCCAGCAGCGTACTAGCGGCAATGAACAATGAGCAGTTCTTC. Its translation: CASSVLAAMNNEQFF.

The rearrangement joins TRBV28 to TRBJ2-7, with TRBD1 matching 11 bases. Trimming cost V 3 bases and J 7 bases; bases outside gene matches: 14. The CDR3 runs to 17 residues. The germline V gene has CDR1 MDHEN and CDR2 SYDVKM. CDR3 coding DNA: TGTGCCAGCAGTTTTACGCCACCAGGACAGGGGGCGGGTGAGCAGTACTTC. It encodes CASSFTPPGQGAGEQYF.

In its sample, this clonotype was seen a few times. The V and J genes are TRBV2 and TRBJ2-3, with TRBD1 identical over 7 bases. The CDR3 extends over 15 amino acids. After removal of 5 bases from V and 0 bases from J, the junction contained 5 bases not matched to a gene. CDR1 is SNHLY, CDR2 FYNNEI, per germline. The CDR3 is CASSQTGTSTDTQYF. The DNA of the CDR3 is TGTGCCAGCAGTCAGACAGGGACCAGCACAGATACGCAGTATTTT. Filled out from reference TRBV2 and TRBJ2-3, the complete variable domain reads EPEVTQTPSHQVTQMGQEVILRCVPISNHLYFYWYRQILGQKVEFLVSFYNNEISEKSEIFDDQFSVERPDGSNFTLKIRSTKLEDSAMYFCASSQTGTSTDTQYFGPGTRLTVL.

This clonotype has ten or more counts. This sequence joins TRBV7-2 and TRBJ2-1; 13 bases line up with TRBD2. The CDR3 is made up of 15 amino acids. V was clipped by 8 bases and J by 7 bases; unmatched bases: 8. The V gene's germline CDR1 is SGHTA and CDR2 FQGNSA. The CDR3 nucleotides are TGTGCCAGCTGGGTTGGACTAGCGGGAGTTAATGAGCAGTTCTTC. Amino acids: CASWVGLAGVNEQFF.

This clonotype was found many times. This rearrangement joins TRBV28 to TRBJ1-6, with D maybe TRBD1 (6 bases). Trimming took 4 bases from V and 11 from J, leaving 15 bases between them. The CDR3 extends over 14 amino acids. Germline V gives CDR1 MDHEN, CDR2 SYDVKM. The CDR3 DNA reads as TGTGCCAGCAGTTCTACAGGGCCCTATCCACCCCTCCACTTT. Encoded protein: CASSSTGPYPPLHF. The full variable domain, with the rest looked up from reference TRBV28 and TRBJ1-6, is DVKVTQSSRYLVKRTGEKVFLECVQDMDHENMFWYRQDPGLGLRLIYFSYDVKMKEKGDIPEGYSVSREKKERFSLILESASTNQTSMYLCASSSTGPYPPLHFGNGTRLTVT.

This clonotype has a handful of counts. Here the CDR3 DNA reads TGTGCCACCAGCCGGGGGGGGGGGCCTAGCAATCAGCCCCAGCATTTT. It yields the protein CATSRGGGPSNQPQHF. The chain joins TRBV15 to TRBJ1-5; TRBD1 might be the D (6 bases). Germline CDR1 is LNHNV and CDR2 is YYDKDF (reference sequence). The CDR3 extends over 16 amino acids. V was cut by 5 bases and J by 0 bases, with 14 bases left in between.